Listed below are T cell receptor beta chains from one sample, sequenced in a study of blood T cell repertoires in COVID-19. The data were produced by immunoSEQ multiplex PCR, yet TCRdb's version contains in-frame clones alone and is incomplete. The sample has 200,000 to 250,000 clones, around 85% seen once. Sequenced sample: peripheral blood. The receptor set was obtained from a woman under 40 who had recovered from COVID-19. Each CDR3 is given with its conserved first and last residue. D genes are given only for firm matches. Not all rows give a size; the values are once, few, many and, for expanded clones, a class.

J: TRBJ2-5; D: TRBD1; size: -; V: TRBV28; DNA: TGTGCCAGCAGTTTCGACAGGGGCTTGGAAGAGACCCAGTACTTC; CDR3: CASSFDRGLEETQYF
J: TRBJ1-1; D: -; size: -; V: TRBV10-3; DNA: TGTGCCATCAGTGAATCTGGCAATATGAACACTGAAGCTTTCTTT; CDR3: CAISESGNMNTEAFF
J: TRBJ1-6; D: TRBD1; size: once; V: TRBV11-2; DNA: TGTGCCAGCAGCCCCGGGACAGAAGCCTATAATTCACCCCTCCACTTT; CDR3: CASSPGTEAYNSPLHF
J: TRBJ1-2; D: TRBD1; size: -; V: TRBV19; DNA: TGTGCCAGTAGGAGGGGGACAGGGGGCCCCAACACCTTC; CDR3: CASRRGTGGPNTF
J: TRBJ1-1; D: -; size: -; V: TRBV29-1; DNA: TGCAGCGTTGAAGATCGGGAGGCACCCACTGAAGCTTTCTTT; CDR3: CSVEDREAPTEAFF
J: TRBJ2-7; D: TRBD1; size: once; V: TRBV18; DNA: TGTGCCAGCTCCCCGGGACAGGGGGCTTATGAGTACTTC; CDR3: CASSPGQGAYEYF
J: TRBJ2-7; D: -; size: -; V: TRBV2; DNA: TGTGCCAGCAGGTTGGGGGGACCGATGGGAGAGCAGTACTTC; CDR3: CASRLGGPMGEQYF
J: TRBJ1-2; D: TRBD1; size: -; V: TRBV6-5; DNA: TGTGCCAGCAGGCGACAGGGCGAAAGCTATGGCTACACCTTC; CDR3: CASRRQGESYGYTF
J: TRBJ2-5; D: TRBD2; size: -; V: TRBV18; DNA: TGTGCCAGCTCCGGACTAGCGTTTTTCATGGAGACCCAGTACTTC; CDR3: CASSGLAFFMETQYF
J: TRBJ1-2; D: TRBD1; size: -; V: TRBV3-1/TRBV3-2; DNA: TGTGCCAGCAGCCAATTCAGGGGGGATGGCTACACCTTC; CDR3: CASSQFRGDGYTF
J: TRBJ2-2; D: -; size: -; V: TRBV7-9; DNA: TGTGCCAGCAGCTCGGGGAACACCGGGGAGCTGTTTTTT; CDR3: CASSSGNTGELFF
J: TRBJ1-3; D: -; size: -; V: TRBV27; DNA: TGTGCCAGCAGTACAGGGTGGGGGGGAAACACCATATATTTT; CDR3: CASSTGWGGNTIYF
J: TRBJ2-7; D: TRBD2; size: -; V: TRBV6-1; DNA: TGTGCCAGCAGTGGCCGAACGTCCGCGGGGGACCTCTACGAGCAGTACTTC; CDR3: CASSGRTSAGDLYEQYF
J: TRBJ2-7; D: -; size: -; V: TRBV7-6; DNA: TGTGCCAGCAGCCCAGACGGGGGAATGGCCTCCTACGAGCAGTACTTC; CDR3: CASSPDGGMASYEQYF
J: TRBJ1-1; D: -; size: -; V: TRBV4-1; DNA: TGCGCCAGCAGCCAGGGGGCGAGCACTGAAGCTTTCTTT; CDR3: CASSQGASTEAFF
J: TRBJ2-5; D: TRBD2; size: -; V: TRBV9; DNA: TGTGCCAGCAGCGTTGGAGCGGGGGAATACGGGGAGACCCAGTACTTC; CDR3: CASSVGAGEYGETQYF